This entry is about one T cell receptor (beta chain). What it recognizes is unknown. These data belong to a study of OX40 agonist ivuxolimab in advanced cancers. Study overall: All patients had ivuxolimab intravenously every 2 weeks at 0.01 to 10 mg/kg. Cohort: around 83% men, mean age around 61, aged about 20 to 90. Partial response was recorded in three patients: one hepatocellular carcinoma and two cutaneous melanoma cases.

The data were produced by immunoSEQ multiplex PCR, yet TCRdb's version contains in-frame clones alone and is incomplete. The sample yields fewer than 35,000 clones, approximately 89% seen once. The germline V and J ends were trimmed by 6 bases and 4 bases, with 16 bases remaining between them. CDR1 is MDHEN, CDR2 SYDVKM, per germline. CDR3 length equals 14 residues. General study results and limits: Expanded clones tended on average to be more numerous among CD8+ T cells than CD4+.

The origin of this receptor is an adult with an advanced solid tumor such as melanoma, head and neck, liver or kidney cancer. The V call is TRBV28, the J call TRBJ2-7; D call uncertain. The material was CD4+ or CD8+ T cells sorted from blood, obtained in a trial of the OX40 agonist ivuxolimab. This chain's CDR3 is CASSLGFREYEQYF. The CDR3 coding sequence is TGTGCCAGCAGCCTGGGGTTCAGAGAGTACGAGCAGTACTTC.